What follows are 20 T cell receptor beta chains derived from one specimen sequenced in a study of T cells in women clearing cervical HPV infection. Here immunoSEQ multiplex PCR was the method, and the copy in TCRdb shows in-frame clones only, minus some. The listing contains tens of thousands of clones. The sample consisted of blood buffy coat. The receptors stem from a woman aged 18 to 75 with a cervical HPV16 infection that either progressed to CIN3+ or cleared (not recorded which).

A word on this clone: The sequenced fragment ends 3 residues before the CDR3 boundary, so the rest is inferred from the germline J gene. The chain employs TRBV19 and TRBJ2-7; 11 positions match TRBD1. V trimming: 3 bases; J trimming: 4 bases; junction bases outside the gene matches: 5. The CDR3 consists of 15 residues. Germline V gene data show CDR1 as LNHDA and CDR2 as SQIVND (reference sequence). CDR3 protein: CASSIGTGGIYEQYF. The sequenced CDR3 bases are TGTGCCAGTAGTATTGGGACAGGGGGAATTTACGAG.

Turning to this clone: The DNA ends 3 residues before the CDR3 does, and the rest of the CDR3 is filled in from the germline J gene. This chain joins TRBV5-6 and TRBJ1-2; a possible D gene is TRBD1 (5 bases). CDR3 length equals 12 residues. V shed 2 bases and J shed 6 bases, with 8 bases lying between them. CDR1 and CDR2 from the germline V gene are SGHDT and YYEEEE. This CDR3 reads CASSFGGNGYTF. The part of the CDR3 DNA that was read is TGTGCCAGCAGCTTCGGGGGGAATGGC.

This CDR3 is CASSESRDRGRGNTIYF. The CDR3 DNA, read in part, is TGTGCCAGCAGTGAAAGCCGGGACAGGGGGCGAGGAAACACC. V and J are TRBV6-1 and TRBJ1-3, with TRBD1 matching over 12 bases. The CDR3 end lies 3 residues beyond the end of the read and is filled in from the germline J gene. With 2 bases clipped from V and 4 bases from J, the junction kept 6 bases outside the gene matches. There are 17 residues in the CDR3. Germline V lookup: CDR1 MNHNS, CDR2 SASEGT.

Incomplete CDR3 DNA: TGCGCCAGCACTAAGCGGGGGGGCTTAAACGAG. Translated, it gives CASTKRGGLNE. The full CDR3 protein reads CASTKRGGLNEQYF. The rearrangement joins TRBV10-1 to TRBJ2-7, with 10 bases that match TRBD2. The read finishes 3 residues shy of the CDR3 end, and the germline J gene is used to complete it. Germline V lookup: CDR1 WNHNN, CDR2 SYGVQD (reference sequence). CDR3 size: 14 residues. The junction had 8 bases not matched to a gene; V was cut back by 7 bases and J by 5 bases.

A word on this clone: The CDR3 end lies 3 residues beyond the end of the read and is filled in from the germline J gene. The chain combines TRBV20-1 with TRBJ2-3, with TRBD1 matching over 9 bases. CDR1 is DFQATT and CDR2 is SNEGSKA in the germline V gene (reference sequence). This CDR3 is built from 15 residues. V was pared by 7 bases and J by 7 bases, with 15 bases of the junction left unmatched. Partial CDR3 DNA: TGCAGTGGAAGGGACTCCGGGACAGGGCAAAATACG. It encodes CSGRDSGTGQNT. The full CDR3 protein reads CSGRDSGTGQNTQYF.

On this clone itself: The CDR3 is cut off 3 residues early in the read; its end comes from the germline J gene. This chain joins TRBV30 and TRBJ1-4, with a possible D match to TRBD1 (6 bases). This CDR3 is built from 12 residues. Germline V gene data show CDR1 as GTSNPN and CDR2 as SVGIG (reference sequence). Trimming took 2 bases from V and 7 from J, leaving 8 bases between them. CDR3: CAWSSQGEKLFF. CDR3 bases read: TGTGCCTGGAGTTCACAGGGTGAAAAA.

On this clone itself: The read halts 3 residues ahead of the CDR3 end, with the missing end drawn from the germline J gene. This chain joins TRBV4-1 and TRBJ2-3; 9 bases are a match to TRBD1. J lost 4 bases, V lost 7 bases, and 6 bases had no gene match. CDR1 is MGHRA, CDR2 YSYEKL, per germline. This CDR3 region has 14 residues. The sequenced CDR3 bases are TGCGCCAGCAAGGACAGGGGTAATTCAGATACG. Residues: CASKDRGNSDT. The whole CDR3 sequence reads CASKDRGNSDTQYF.

The part of the CDR3 DNA that was read is TGCGCCAGCAGCTCAATTGGACAGGGTACAGAGACC. Translation: CASSSIGQGTET. The whole CDR3 protein is CASSSIGQGTETQYF. The chain is built from TRBV5-1 and TRBJ2-5; 8 nucleotides line up with TRBD1. The CDR3 extends 3 residues past the end of the read, so its final part is completed from the germline J gene. The CDR3 totals 15 residues. The germline CDR1 and CDR2 sequences are SGHRS and YFSETQ. The V segment lost 3 bases and the J segment 4 bases; nucleotides outside the gene matches: 8. Using reference TRBV5-1 and TRBJ2-5 for the parts outside the CDR3, the full variable domain is KAGVTQTPRYLIKTRGQQVTLSCSPISGHRSVSWYQQTPGQGLQFLFEYFSETQRNKGNFPGRFSGRQFSNSRSEMNVSTLELGDSALYLCASSSIGQGTETQYFGPGTRLLVL.

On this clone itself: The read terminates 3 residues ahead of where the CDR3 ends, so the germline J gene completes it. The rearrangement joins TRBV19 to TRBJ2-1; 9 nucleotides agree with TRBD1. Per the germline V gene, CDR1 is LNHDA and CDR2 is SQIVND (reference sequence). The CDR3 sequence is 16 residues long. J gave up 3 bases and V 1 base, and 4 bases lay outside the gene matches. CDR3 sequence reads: CASSIAGTGNYNEQFF. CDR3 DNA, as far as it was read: TGTGCCAGTAGTATAGCCGGGACAGGGAACTACAATGAG.

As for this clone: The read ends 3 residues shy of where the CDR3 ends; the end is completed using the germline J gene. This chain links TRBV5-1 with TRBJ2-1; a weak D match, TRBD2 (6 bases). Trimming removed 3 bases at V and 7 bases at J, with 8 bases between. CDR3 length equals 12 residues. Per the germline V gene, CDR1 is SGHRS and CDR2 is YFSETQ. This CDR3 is CASSSGRNEQFF. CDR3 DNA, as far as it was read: TGCGCCAGCAGCTCGGGGAGGAATGAG.

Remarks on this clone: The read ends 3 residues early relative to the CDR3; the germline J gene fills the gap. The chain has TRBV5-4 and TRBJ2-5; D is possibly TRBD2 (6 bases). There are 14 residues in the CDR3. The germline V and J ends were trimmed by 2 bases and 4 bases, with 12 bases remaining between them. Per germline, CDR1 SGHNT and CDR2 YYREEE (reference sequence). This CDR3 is CASSFRGVGETQYF. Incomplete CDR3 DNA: TGTGCCAGCAGCTTCCGCGGGGTGGGAGAGACC. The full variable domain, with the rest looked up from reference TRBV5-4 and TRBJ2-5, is ETGVTQSPTHLIKTRGQQVTLRCSSQSGHNTVSWYQQALGQGPQFIFQYYREEENGRGNFPPRFSGLQFPNYSSELNVNALELDDSALYLCASSFRGVGETQYFGPGTRLLVL.

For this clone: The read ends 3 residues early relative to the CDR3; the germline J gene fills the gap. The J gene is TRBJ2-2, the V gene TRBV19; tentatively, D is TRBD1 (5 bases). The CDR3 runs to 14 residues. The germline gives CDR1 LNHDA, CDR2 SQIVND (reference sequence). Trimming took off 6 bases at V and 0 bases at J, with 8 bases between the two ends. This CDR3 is CASRGHTNTGELFF. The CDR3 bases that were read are TGTGCCAGTAGAGGACATACGAACACCGGGGAG.

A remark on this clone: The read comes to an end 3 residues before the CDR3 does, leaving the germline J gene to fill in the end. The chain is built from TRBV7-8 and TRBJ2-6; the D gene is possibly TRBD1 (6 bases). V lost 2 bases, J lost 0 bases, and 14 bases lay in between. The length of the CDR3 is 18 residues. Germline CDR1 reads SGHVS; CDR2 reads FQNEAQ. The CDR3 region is CASSLPQQGPSGANVLTF. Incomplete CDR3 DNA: TGTGCCAGCAGCTTACCCCAACAGGGCCCCTCTGGGGCCAACGTC.

This CDR3 is CASSRVSGANVLTF. The sequenced CDR3 bases are TGTGCCAGTAGCAGGGTATCTGGGGCCAACGTC. J is TRBJ2-6 and V is TRBV19; tentatively, D is TRBD1 (5 bases). The sequence runs out 3 residues before the end of the CDR3; the remainder is reconstructed from the germline J gene. With 6 bases removed from V and 1 base from J, the gap between germline ends came to 7 bases. This CDR3 has 14 amino acids. CDR1 is LNHDA, CDR2 SQIVND, per germline (reference sequence).

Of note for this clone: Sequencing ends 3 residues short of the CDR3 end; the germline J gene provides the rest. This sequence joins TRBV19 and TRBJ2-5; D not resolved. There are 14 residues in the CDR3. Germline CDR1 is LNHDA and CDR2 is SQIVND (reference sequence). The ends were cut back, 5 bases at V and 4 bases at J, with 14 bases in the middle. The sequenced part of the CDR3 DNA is TGTGCCAGTAGTCCCAGTGGCCTCCGAGAGACC. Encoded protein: CASSPSGLRET. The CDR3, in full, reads CASSPSGLRETQYF.

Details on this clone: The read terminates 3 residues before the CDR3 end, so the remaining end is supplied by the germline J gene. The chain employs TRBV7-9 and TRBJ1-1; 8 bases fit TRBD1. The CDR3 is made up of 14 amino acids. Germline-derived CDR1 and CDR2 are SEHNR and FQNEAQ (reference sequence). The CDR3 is CASSSGTGSYEAFF. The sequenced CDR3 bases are TGTGCCAGCAGCTCTGGGACAGGCTCCTACGAG.

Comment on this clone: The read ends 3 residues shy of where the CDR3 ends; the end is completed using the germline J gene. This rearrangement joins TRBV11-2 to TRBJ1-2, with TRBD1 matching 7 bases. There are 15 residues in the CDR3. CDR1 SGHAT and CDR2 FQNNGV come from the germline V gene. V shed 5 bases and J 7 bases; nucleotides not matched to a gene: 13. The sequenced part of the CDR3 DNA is TGTGCCAGCAGCCCAGGGGTCCGACAGGGTTTTGGC. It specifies CASSPGVRQGFG. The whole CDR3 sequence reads CASSPGVRQGFGYTF.

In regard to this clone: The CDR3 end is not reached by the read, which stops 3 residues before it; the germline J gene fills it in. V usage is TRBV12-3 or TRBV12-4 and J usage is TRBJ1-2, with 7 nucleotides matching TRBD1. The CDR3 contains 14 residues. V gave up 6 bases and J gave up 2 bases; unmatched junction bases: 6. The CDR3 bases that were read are TGTGCCAGCAGGGCCGGGACAGCGAACTATGGC. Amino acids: CASRAGTANYG. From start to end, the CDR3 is CASRAGTANYGYTF.

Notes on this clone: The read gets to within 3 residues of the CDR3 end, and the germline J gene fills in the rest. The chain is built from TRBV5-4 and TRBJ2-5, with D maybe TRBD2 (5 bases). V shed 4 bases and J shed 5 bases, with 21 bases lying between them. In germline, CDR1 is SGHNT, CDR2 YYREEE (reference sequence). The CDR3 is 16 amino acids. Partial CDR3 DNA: TGTGCCAGCAGCGACGGCCCCTCCCCATCGGGGGAGACC. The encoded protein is CASSDGPSPSGET. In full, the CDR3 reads CASSDGPSPSGETQYF.

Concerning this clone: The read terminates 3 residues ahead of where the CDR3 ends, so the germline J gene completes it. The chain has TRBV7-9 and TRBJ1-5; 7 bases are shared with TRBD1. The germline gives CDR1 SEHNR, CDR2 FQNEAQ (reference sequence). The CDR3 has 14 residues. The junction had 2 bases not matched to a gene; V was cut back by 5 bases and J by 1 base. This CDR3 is CASSAGQSNQPQHF. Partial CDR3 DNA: TGTGCCAGCAGCGCGGGACAGAGCAATCAGCCC.